The 24 T cell receptor beta chains reported below all come from one sample, sequenced in a study of OX40 agonist ivuxolimab in advanced cancers. Some clones are missing from TCRdb's copy, which holds only in-frame ones; the method was immunoSEQ multiplex PCR. The table shows tens of thousands of clones, with just over 90% occurring only once. Sequences were derived from CD4+ or CD8+ T cells sorted from blood, sampled in a trial of the OX40 agonist ivuxolimab. The receptors originated from an adult with an advanced solid tumor such as melanoma, head and neck, liver or kidney cancer.

A single count supports this clone. The chain uses TRBV2 and TRBJ1-1, with 7 bases that match TRBD1. The V gene end was trimmed by 8 bases and the J gene end by 5 bases; junction bases not matched to a gene: 11. Germline loops: CDR1 SNHLY, CDR2 FYNNEI. There are 14 residues in the CDR3. The CDR3 sequence: CASGPRGQGTEAFF. DNA for the CDR3: TGTGCCAGCGGGCCTAGGGGGCAGGGAACTGAAGCTTTCTTT.

The rearrangement joins TRBV9 to TRBJ2-7; 10 bases map to TRBD1. Germline V gene sequence: CDR1 SGDLS, CDR2 YYNGEE. This CDR3 is built from 18 residues. The ends lost 0 bases at V and 1 base at J; junction bases unmatched: 10. CDR3 in amino acids: CASSVGIGGTGVSYEQYF. CDR3 DNA sequence: TGTGCCAGCAGCGTAGGAATCGGAGGGACAGGGGTATCCTACGAGCAGTACTTC.

The rearrangement uses TRBV4-2 and TRBJ2-1; weak D call: TRBD2 (5 bases). This CDR3 region has 14 residues. Germline-derived CDR1 and CDR2 are LGHNA and YNFKEQ. The germline V and J ends were trimmed by 5 bases and 7 bases, with 15 bases remaining between them. The CDR3 spells CASSSRGDENEQFF. As DNA, the CDR3 is TGTGCCAGCAGCAGCCGGGGAGACGAAAATGAGCAGTTCTTC.

J is TRBJ2-3 and V is TRBV4-1; the match to TRBD1 covers 11 bases. Trimming at V came to 2 bases and at J to 4 bases, leaving 5 bases not matched to a gene. This CDR3 spans 16 amino acids. Germline V gives CDR1 MGHRA, CDR2 YSYEKL. Written as DNA, the CDR3 is TGCGCCAGCAGCCAACCTAGGACAGGGGGCCCAGATACGCAGTATTTT. This codes for CASSQPRTGGPDTQYF.

The chain links TRBV16 to TRBJ1-4, with D possibly matching TRBD1 (6 bases). The CDR3 has 14 amino acids. Germline V CDR1 and CDR2: KGHSY, FQNENV. The germline V and J ends were trimmed by 0 bases and 10 bases, with 12 bases remaining between them. CDR3 residues: CASSQSGEGGKLFF. The DNA for the CDR3 is TGTGCCAGCAGCCAATCGGGCGAGGGGGGAAAACTGTTTTTT.

The CDR3 spells CASFFSGTGHTGELFF. CDR3 in DNA: TGTGCCAGTTTCTTCTCCGGGACAGGGCACACCGGGGAGCTGTTTTTT. J is TRBJ2-2 and V is TRBV19, with TRBD1 identical over 9 bases. J gave up 3 bases and V 8 bases, and 10 bases lay outside the gene matches. CDR1 and CDR2 from the germline V gene are LNHDA and SQIVND (reference sequence). CDR3 length: 16 residues.

The chain joins TRBV7-8 to TRBJ2-3, with D perhaps matching TRBD1 (5 bases). Between the trimmed V and J ends, which lost 2 bases and 1 base, there was a span of 16 bases. Germline assignment: CDR1 SGHVS and CDR2 FQNEAQ. CDR3 size: 17 residues. CDR3 DNA sequence: TGTGCCAGCAGCTTACTAAGGGGTTCGCGTGGCACAGATACGCAGTATTTT. Translated, it gives CASSLLRGSRGTDTQYF.

This CDR3 is CASSERTPTEAFF. The DNA for the CDR3 is TGTGCCAGCAGTGAGAGGACCCCCACTGAAGCTTTCTTT. The chain has TRBV6-5 and TRBJ1-1; no reliable D call. This CDR3 has 13 amino acids. V was shortened by 5 bases and J by 4 bases, with 11 bases between the two germline ends. In germline, CDR1 is MNHEY, CDR2 SVGAGI.

This rearrangement joins TRBV19 to TRBJ1-5, with D perhaps matching TRBD1 (5 bases). Trimming pared 4 bases from V and 6 bases from J, leaving 10 bases between. CDR1 is LNHDA, CDR2 SQIVND, per germline (reference sequence). The CDR3 consists of 13 residues. CDR3 region: CASSTGWAQPQHF. The CDR3 coding sequence is TGTGCCAGTAGTACAGGGTGGGCTCAGCCCCAGCATTTT.

The chain carries TRBV7-9 and TRBJ2-5; D is ambiguous. The CDR3 runs to 12 residues. Germline CDR1 SEHNR, CDR2 FQNEAQ (reference sequence). Trimming took 5 bases from V and 2 from J, leaving 6 bases between them. The CDR3 sequence: CASSRWQETQYF. The CDR3, as DNA: TGTGCCAGCAGCCGTTGGCAAGAGACCCAGTACTTC.

This clone was counted a single time. The junction differs from germline at one of its ends, possibly a read error. The rearrangement joins TRBV9 to TRBJ2-2, with 13 nucleotides matching TRBD2. This CDR3 contains 19 residues. Germline CDR1 reads SGDLS; CDR2 reads YYNGEE. CDR3 amino acids: CASSAYQGLAGTRPGELFF. The CDR3 DNA reads TGTGCCAGTAGCGCCTATCAGGGACTAGCGGGAACTCGGCCCGGGGAGCTGTTTTTT.

The V and J genes are TRBV19 and TRBJ1-6; D is unresolved. The ends were cut back, 4 bases at V and 6 bases at J, with 13 bases in the middle. Germline values: CDR1 LNHDA, CDR2 SQIVND (reference sequence). The CDR3 is made up of 15 amino acids. The CDR3 protein is CASSTRVYPNSPLHF. The CDR3 coding sequence is TGTGCCAGTAGTACCCGGGTCTACCCTAATTCACCCCTCCACTTT.

The rearrangement uses TRBV9 and TRBJ2-7; 7 nucleotides agree with TRBD2. The V gene end was trimmed by 7 bases and the J gene end by 0 bases; junction bases not matched to a gene: 7. The CDR3 sequence is 14 residues long. Germline assignment: CDR1 SGDLS and CDR2 YYNGEE. CDR3 sequence: CASGRGLYSYEQYF. Written as DNA, the CDR3 is TGTGCCAGCGGGAGGGGACTCTACTCCTACGAGCAGTACTTC.

The chain combines TRBV6-5 with TRBJ2-5, with 7 bases identical to TRBD2. With V trimmed by 6 bases and J by 1 base, 8 bases remained unmatched. The germline V gene has CDR1 MNHEY and CDR2 SVGAGI. The CDR3 totals 15 residues. The CDR3 region has the DNA TGTGCCAGCAGCCGACCCGGGACTACCCAAGAGACCCAGTACTTC. As protein: CASSRPGTTQETQYF.

V is TRBV27 and J is TRBJ2-2; D is unclear. Germline V CDR1 and CDR2: MNHEY, SMNVEV (reference sequence). Trimming took 4 bases from V and 6 from J, leaving 12 bases between them. The CDR3 is made up of 14 amino acids. In DNA, the CDR3 is TGTGCCAGCAGTTCCCCTGTTCGGTCCGGGGAGCTGTTTTTT. Residues: CASSSPVRSGELFF.

The chain couples TRBV19 to TRBJ2-1; TRBD1 matches at 11 bases. Germline CDR1 is LNHDA and CDR2 is SQIVND (reference sequence). The CDR3 runs to 13 residues. After removal of 6 bases from V and 8 bases from J, the junction contained 3 bases not matched to a gene. The CDR3 reads CASSTDRGHEQFF. In DNA, the CDR3 is TGTGCCAGTAGCACGGACAGGGGGCATGAGCAGTTCTTC.

The genes are TRBV6-5 and TRBJ2-7, with TRBD2 matching over 11 bases. The V segment lost 2 bases and the J segment 2 bases; nucleotides outside the gene matches: 5. The germline V gene encodes CDR1 MNHEY and CDR2 SVGAGI. This CDR3 contains 16 residues. The CDR3 DNA reads TGTGCCAGCAGTTACACGACTAGCGGGGTAACCTACGAGCAGTACTTC. Translated: CASSYTTSGVTYEQYF.

The CDR3 sequence: CASRLGGSPNPGNQPQHF. In nucleotides, the CDR3 is TGTGCCAGTAGGCTTGGGGGGAGCCCCAACCCAGGCAATCAGCCCCAGCATTTT. The J gene is TRBJ1-5, the V gene TRBV19; a weak D match, TRBD1 (5 bases). The CDR3 sequence is 18 residues long. V was clipped by 6 bases and J by 2 bases, with 23 bases between them. Germline V lookup: CDR1 LNHDA, CDR2 SQIVND (reference sequence). The full variable domain, rest sourced from reference TRBV19 and TRBJ1-5, is DGGITQSPKYLFRKEGQNVTLSCEQNLNHDAMYWYRQDPGQGLRLIYYSQIVNDFQKGDIAEGYSVSREKKESFPLTVTSAQKNPTAFYLCASRLGGSPNPGNQPQHFGDGTRLSIL.

V and J are TRBV19 and TRBJ2-1; TRBD1 matches 8 bases. The CDR3 spans 16 residues. The V and J ends lost 4 bases and 5 bases, in that order; junction bases with no gene match: 10. Germline V CDR1 and CDR2: LNHDA, SQIVND (reference sequence). Here the CDR3 reads CASSRRQGTTNNEQFF. As DNA, the CDR3 is TGTGCCAGTAGTAGAAGACAGGGGACCACTAACAATGAGCAGTTCTTC.

This clone has just a few counts. The rearrangement uses TRBV18 and TRBJ1-5, with D possibly being TRBD1 (6 bases). Germline V CDR1 and CDR2: KGHSH, LQKENI. The CDR3 is 15 residues long. V shed 3 bases and J shed 5 bases, with 14 bases lying between them. The CDR3 region is CASSPDGGRDQPQHF. CDR3 bases: TGTGCCAGCTCACCTGACGGGGGCAGGGATCAGCCCCAGCATTTT.

The rearrangement joins TRBV4-2 to TRBJ1-1; D perhaps matches TRBD1 (6 bases). Germline CDR1 is LGHNA and CDR2 is YNFKEQ. V gave up 3 bases and J gave up 2 bases, with 13 bases separating them. CDR3 length equals 15 residues. This chain's CDR3 is CASSQDSSRNTEAFF. In DNA form, the CDR3 reads TGTGCCAGCAGCCAGGACAGCTCTAGAAACACTGAAGCTTTCTTT.

CDR3 DNA: TGTGCCAGCAGCTTGGGAGCGCTCACATACAATGAGCAGTTCTTC. Translation gives CASSLGALTYNEQFF. The J gene is TRBJ2-1, the V gene TRBV5-6; D gene ambiguous. The V end was cut by 0 bases, the J end by 4 bases, with 11 bases between. CDR3 size: 15 residues. CDR1 SGHDT and CDR2 YYEEEE come from the germline V gene.

The rearrangement joins TRBV5-5 to TRBJ2-7; possible D gene TRBD2, 5 bases. The CDR3 extends over 15 amino acids. CDR1 SGHKS and CDR2 YYEKEE come from the germline V gene (reference sequence). Trimming cost V 4 bases and J 3 bases, with 17 bases left between them. The CDR3 spells CASSRPGSVGYEQYF. In DNA, the CDR3 is TGTGCCAGCAGCCGCCCGGGTAGCGTAGGCTACGAGCAGTACTTC.

V usage is TRBV30 and J usage is TRBJ1-3, with D uncertain. V was clipped by 3 bases and J by 0 bases, with 12 bases between them. The CDR3 runs 15 residues. Germline V gene lookup returns CDR1 GTSNPN and CDR2 SVGIG (reference sequence). The CDR3 DNA reads as TGTGCCTGGAGCGCCGGCTGGGGCTCTGGAAACACCATATATTTT. Its translation is CAWSAGWGSGNTIYF.